Below, 27 T cell receptor beta chains from the same sample are listed, as sequenced in a study of blood T cells in healthy people across ages. Combining a sample-barcoded 5' primer with a J-beta primer mix, a second PCR ran for about 6 to 11 cycles. TCRdb re-called the 5' RACE reads with MiXCR, one entry per CDR3 protein. The sample holds about 1.4 million distinct CDR3 sequences, almost 60% seen once. Source material: blood. These receptors were obtained from a man in his late teens or twenties in good health.

The chain links TRBV29-1 to TRBJ2-1; TRBD2 agrees at 9 bases. Germline assignment: CDR1 SQVTM and CDR2 ANQGSEA. CDR3 length equals 14 residues. With 5 bases clipped from V and 6 bases from J, the junction kept 8 bases outside the gene matches. Here the CDR3 reads CSVPLAGEGNEQFF. The CDR3 DNA sequence: TGCAGCGTTCCTTTAGCGGGAGAGGGCAATGAGCAGTTCTTC.

V usage is TRBV6-1 and J usage is TRBJ2-7; D gene unclear. V dropped 3 bases and J dropped 0 bases, with 15 bases sitting between them. This CDR3 region has 16 residues. The V gene's germline CDR1 is MNHNS and CDR2 SASEGT. The CDR3, as DNA: TGTGCCAGCAGTGAGGAGAGGAGTGGAATCTCCTACGAGCAGTACTTC. As protein: CASSEERSGISYEQYF.

The chain combines TRBV15 with TRBJ2-7, with D possibly called TRBD1 or TRBD2 (5 bases each). Germline values: CDR1 LNHNV, CDR2 YYDKDF (reference sequence). CDR3 length: 15 amino acids. Trimming cost V 0 bases and J 3 bases, with 12 bases left between them. The CDR3 nucleotides are TGTGCCACCAGCAGAGAGACAGCGGAGTACTACGAGCAGTACTTC. Amino acid sequence: CATSRETAEYYEQYF.

The gene calls are TRBV20-1 and TRBJ2-1, with D uncertain. V lost 1 base and J 4 bases, leaving 11 bases between the germline ends. Germline-derived CDR1 and CDR2 are DFQATT and SNEGSKA (reference sequence). CDR3 length equals 14 residues. The CDR3 sequence: CSARGPTPYNEQFF. Written as DNA, the CDR3 is TGCAGTGCTAGAGGACCGACTCCGTACAATGAGCAGTTCTTC.

The sample holds a few counts of this clonotype. The chain employs TRBV29-1 and TRBJ2-7; perhaps TRBD1 as D (5 bases). Trimming pared 6 bases from V and 2 bases from J, leaving 14 bases between. The germline V gene encodes CDR1 SQVTM and CDR2 ANQGSEA. This CDR3 has 13 residues. CDR3 in DNA: TGCAGCGTGTGGACACGTTCAACCTACGAGCAGTACTTC. It translates to CSVWTRSTYEQYF.

The rearrangement joins TRBV19 to TRBJ2-1; 10 bases match TRBD2. Germline CDR1 LNHDA, CDR2 SQIVND (reference sequence). V shed 4 bases and J 9 bases; nucleotides not matched to a gene: 3. The CDR3 runs to 13 residues. The CDR3 DNA reads as TGTGCCAGTAGTACGGGACTAGCGAGTGAGCAGTTCTTC. This translates into CASSTGLASEQFF.

This clonotype was counted a few times. The chain links TRBV6-2 or TRBV6-3 to TRBJ1-2, with 7 bases aligning to TRBD1. With 6 bases clipped from V and 7 bases from J, the junction kept 14 bases outside the gene matches. CDR1 and CDR2 from the germline V gene are MNHEY and SVGEGT. The CDR3 extends over 15 amino acids. This CDR3 reads CASRETYRGPRGYTF. The CDR3 DNA reads TGTGCCAGCAGGGAGACCTACAGGGGCCCTCGTGGCTACACCTTC.

This chain joins TRBV20-1 and TRBJ2-3, with 7 positions matching TRBD1. V was clipped by 5 bases and J by 3 bases; unmatched bases: 8. CDR1 is DFQATT, CDR2 SNEGSKA, per germline (reference sequence). The CDR3 runs to 14 residues. The CDR3 region is CSAAKTGLTDTQYF. As DNA, the CDR3 is TGCAGTGCTGCGAAGACAGGGTTGACAGATACGCAGTATTTT.

The chain uses TRBV29-1 and TRBJ2-7; 12 nucleotides line up with TRBD2. This CDR3 spans 15 amino acids. The V and J ends lost 3 bases and 7 bases, in that order; junction bases with no gene match: 10. Germline CDR1 SQVTM, CDR2 ANQGSEA. The CDR3 DNA reads as TGCAGCGTTGACCCGGGACTAGCGGGTTTTCATGAGCAGTACTTC. Translated, it gives CSVDPGLAGFHEQYF.

In its sample, this clonotype was seen a few times. This chain joins TRBV6-1 and TRBJ1-1, with a possible D match to TRBD1 (6 bases). The CDR3 consists of 15 residues. V was shortened by 5 bases and J by 3 bases, with 16 bases between the two germline ends. In germline, CDR1 is MNHNS, CDR2 SASEGT. The CDR3 here is CASSPLQGLDTEAFF. As DNA, the CDR3 is TGTGCCAGCAGTCCATTACAGGGTTTAGACACTGAAGCTTTCTTT.

This chain joins TRBV5-1 and TRBJ2-1; possibly TRBD2 for D (6 bases). Germline CDR1 and CDR2: SGHRS and YFSETQ. V was shortened by 0 bases and J by 7 bases, with 14 bases between the two germline ends. The CDR3 totals 15 residues. In DNA, the CDR3 is TGCGCCAGCAGCTTGGACGCGGGATTAGGTAATGAGCAGTTCTTC. Translating it yields CASSLDAGLGNEQFF.

The gene calls are TRBV10-1 and TRBJ1-1; TRBD1 aligns across 7 bases. The CDR3 has 15 amino acids. The J segment lost 3 bases and the V segment lost 3 bases, leaving 7 bases of the junction unmatched. Germline CDR1 is WNHNN and CDR2 is SYGVQD (reference sequence). The CDR3 loop is CASSEGGFGDTEAFF. For the CDR3, the DNA is TGCGCCAGCAGTGAAGGGGGCTTCGGGGACACTGAAGCTTTCTTT.

This clonotype was seen once. The chain combines TRBV7-2 with TRBJ2-7; TRBD2 matches 13 bases. This CDR3 region has 15 residues. Germline assignment: CDR1 SGHTA and CDR2 FQGNSA. V was pared by 5 bases and J by 6 bases, with 7 bases of the junction left unmatched. The CDR3 region is CASSTTSGGALEQYF. As DNA, the CDR3 is TGTGCCAGCAGCACCACTAGCGGGGGGGCCCTCGAGCAGTACTTC.

The chain couples TRBV7-2 to TRBJ2-3; D perhaps matches TRBD2 (7 bases). Trimming removed 5 bases from V and 3 bases from J, with 18 bases in between. The CDR3 extends over 16 amino acids. The germline CDR1 and CDR2 sequences are SGHTA and FQGNSA. The CDR3 sequence is CASSPGPGGGTDTQYF. In nucleotides, the CDR3 is TGTGCCAGCAGCCCAGGTCCGGGGGGCGGTACAGATACGCAGTATTTT.

The chain links TRBV7-2 to TRBJ2-1; the D gene is possibly TRBD2 (6 bases). The closer fit of TRBJ2-7 to the DNA end suggests the J call may be wrong. Germline-derived CDR1 and CDR2 are SGHTA and FQGNSA. The CDR3 sequence is 15 residues long. CDR3 DNA: TGTGCCAGCAGCCCCGTGGGGGGATCCTACAATGAGCAGTACTTC. Amino acids: CASSPVGGSYNEQYF.

The sample holds one count of this clonotype. The rearrangement links TRBV5-1 to TRBJ1-1; TRBD1 might be the D (5 bases). V lost 0 bases and J lost 4, with 13 bases in between. The CDR3 contains 15 residues. CDR1 and CDR2 (germline): SGHRS, YFSETQ. CDR3 DNA sequence: TGCGCCAGCAGCTTGGTCAGCGGGGGTAGCACTGAAGCTTTCTTT. Residues: CASSLVSGGSTEAFF.

This sequence joins TRBV29-1 and TRBJ1-1; D not certain. V lost 7 bases and J lost 4, with 13 bases in between. This CDR3 spans 12 amino acids. The germline V gene has CDR1 SQVTM and CDR2 ANQGSEA. The CDR3 region is CSADRSRTEAFF. DNA of the CDR3: TGCAGCGCGGACCGTAGTCGCACTGAAGCTTTCTTT.

The CDR3 DNA follows: TGTGCCAGCAGCGTGCAGTCCATGAACACCGGGGAGCTGTTTTTT. Encoded protein: CASSVQSMNTGELFF. The chain employs TRBV9 and TRBJ2-2, with D hard to call. Germline CDR1 SGDLS, CDR2 YYNGEE. This CDR3 has 15 residues. The V end was cut by 2 bases, the J end by 1 base, with 9 bases between.

This sequence joins TRBV14 and TRBJ2-4, with D tentatively TRBD2 (6 bases). Germline CDR1 and CDR2: SGHDN and FVKESK. The germline V and J ends were trimmed by 4 bases and 13 bases, with 14 bases remaining between them. The CDR3 extends over 12 amino acids. This CDR3 is CASSLAIGGQYF. The CDR3 region has the DNA TGTGCCAGCAGCCTCGCGATTGGGGGGCAGTACTTC.

The chain has TRBV20-1 and TRBJ2-3, with 8 positions matching TRBD1. Looked up from germline, CDR1 is DFQATT and CDR2 is SNEGSKA (reference sequence). With V trimmed by 5 bases and J by 6 bases, 10 bases remained unmatched. CDR3 length: 14 residues. The CDR3 reads CSARRDRLRDTQYF. CDR3 nucleotides: TGCAGTGCTCGCCGGGACAGGCTGAGGGATACGCAGTATTTT.

There are a few counts of this clonotype. The chain uses TRBV2 and TRBJ2-5; no definite D call. TRBJ2-7 matches the DNA end more closely, so the J call is doubtful. CDR1 and CDR2 from the germline V gene are SNHLY and FYNNEI. CDR3 length equals 15 residues. The CDR3 bases are TGTGCCAGCAGTGAGAGTGGGGTAACAGATTACGAGCAGTACTTC. Translating gives CASSESGVTDYEQYF.

The chain links TRBV20-1 to TRBJ1-5, with 10 bases fitting TRBD1. Germline assignment: CDR1 DFQATT and CDR2 SNEGSKA (reference sequence). Germline trimming cut 5 bases from V and 5 bases from J; bases unmatched to any gene: 6. The CDR3 length is 14 residues. CDR3 loop: CSAAYGTGDQPQHF. Written as DNA, the CDR3 is TGCAGTGCTGCGTACGGGACAGGGGATCAGCCCCAGCATTTT.

This clonotype was recorded a few times. The chain employs TRBV13 and TRBJ2-1, with TRBD1 matching over 7 bases. V dropped 7 bases and J dropped 8; count of bases not matched to a gene: 5. Germline V CDR1 and CDR2: PRHDT, FYEKMQ (reference sequence). The CDR3 covers 12 residues. In nucleotides, the CDR3 is TGTGCCAGCACGATGACAGGGCATGAGCAGTTCTTC. This sequence encodes CASTMTGHEQFF.

This chain connects TRBV29-1 to TRBJ1-1; no reliable D call. Between the trimmed V and J ends, which lost 4 bases and 0 bases, there was a span of 12 bases. CDR1 and CDR2 (germline): SQVTM, ANQGSEA. The CDR3 extends over 14 amino acids. This CDR3 reads CSVVDPRMNTEAFF. The CDR3 DNA sequence: TGCAGCGTTGTGGACCCGAGAATGAACACTGAAGCTTTCTTT.

The chain carries TRBV25-1 and TRBJ1-4; D is unresolved. Per germline, CDR1 MGHDK and CDR2 SYGVNS. The V and J ends lost 4 bases and 8 bases respectively, with 11 bases between them. There are 13 residues in the CDR3. The CDR3 DNA reads TGTGCCAGCAGTGTCCCTGCGGGGGAAAAACTGTTTTTT. As protein: CASSVPAGEKLFF.

Only a few counts were recorded for this clonotype. V is TRBV6-1 and J is TRBJ1-1; maybe TRBD1 (5 bases). V was cut by 5 bases and J by 3 bases, with 22 bases left in between. The CDR3 covers 17 residues. From germline, CDR1 is MNHNS and CDR2 SASEGT. CDR3 in DNA: TGTGCCAGCAGTCCTTGGGGCGGGGCTGCGGCGGACACTGAAGCTTTCTTT. Translated, it gives CASSPWGGAAADTEAFF.

The chain has TRBV9 and TRBJ2-7, with D maybe TRBD1 (6 bases). This CDR3 is built from 17 residues. The germline V gene encodes CDR1 SGDLS and CDR2 YYNGEE. V was pared by 0 bases and J by 5 bases, with 21 bases between. The CDR3 reads CASSVGSPRGGFDEQYF. The CDR3 DNA reads as TGTGCCAGCAGCGTAGGATCCCCCAGGGGCGGGTTTGACGAGCAGTACTTC.